One TCR beta chain is described in this entry. Its antigen remains unidentified. The PCR contained 60 Vbeta and 13 Jbeta primers. Some clones are missing from TCRdb's copy, which holds only in-frame ones; the method was immunoSEQ multiplex PCR. In the table there are some 150,000 clones, more than 80% of which are singletons. This entry belongs to a study of cytomegalovirus exposure and HLA in healthy donors. Background on the study: Membership in the Caucasian-associated ancestry cluster was found for around 81% of nearly 400 genotyped donors. General study results and limits: For TCR beta chains, V- and J-gene trimming was later linked to a missense DCLRE1C variant. Solely CMV serostatus was available to characterize immune exposure. Highly shared variants forming one cluster were likely a sequencing artifact.

V lost 5 bases, J lost 3 bases, and 7 bases stayed unmatched. CDR1 and CDR2 from the germline V gene are SEHNR and FQNEAQ (reference sequence). The CDR3 sequence is 16 residues long. Sequencing used PBMCs. This chain joins TRBV7-9 and TRBJ1-5; 10 positions match TRBD1. The TCR was taken from a woman in her late teens or twenties in good health and CMV-seropositive. The CDR3 loop is CASSPGTGVNNQPQHF. The CDR3 coding sequence is TGTGCCAGCAGCCCCGGGACAGGGGTAAACAATCAGCCCCAGCATTTT.